A selection of T cell receptor beta chains follows, all from one sample in a study of blood T cells in healthy people across ages. TCRdb called the 5' RACE reads again in MiXCR, with one record for every CDR3 protein. The table shows hundreds of thousands of distinct CDR3 sequences, with around 41% occurring only once. The specimen was blood. Source of these receptors: an older man in good health. The CDR3 runs from the conserved cysteine through the conserved F or W. A D gene is named only where the DNA matches it firmly. Size is stated for part of the rows, as once, few or many counts, or as a class when the clone is expanded.

j_call,clone_size,v_call,d_call,cdr3_aa,cdr3_nt
TRBJ1-2,.,TRBV29-1,.,CSVQVAEKDGYTF,TGCAGCGTTCAGGTGGCAGAAAAAGATGGCTACACCTTC
TRBJ2-1,.,TRBV20-1,.,CSATERNDEQFF,TGTAGTGCTACCGAGCGGAACGATGAGCAGTTCTTC
TRBJ2-7,.,TRBV7-2,TRBD1,CASSPDRATYNEQYF,TGTGCCAGCAGCCCGGACAGGGCGACATACAATGAGCAGTACTTC
TRBJ1-6,.,TRBV20-1,.,CSASPGSANSPLHF,TGCAGTGCCTCTCCGGGGTCGGCTAATTCACCCCTCCACTTT
TRBJ2-2,.,TRBV28,TRBD2,CASSLWIAGVGLRSGELFF,TGTGCCAGCAGTTTGTGGATAGCGGGAGTCGGTCTGCGGTCCGGGGAGCTGTTTTTT
TRBJ1-2,.,TRBV2,TRBD1,CASLLGTGVIYGYTF,TGTGCCAGCCTCCTAGGGACAGGGGTTATCTATGGCTACACCTTC
TRBJ2-5,.,TRBV29-1,.,CSGTTIHEETQYF,TGCAGCGGGACAACCATTCACGAAGAGACCCAGTACTTC
TRBJ1-6,once,TRBV6-2/TRBV6-3,.,CASSGLNYNSPLHF,TGTGCCAGCAGTGGACTGAATTATAATTCACCCCTCCACTTT
TRBJ2-7,many,TRBV6-2/TRBV6-3,.,CASKGGNAYEQYF,TGTGCCAGCAAAGGCGGGAACGCCTACGAGCAGTACTTC
TRBJ2-3,few,TRBV12-5,.,CASGRRSDTQYF,TGTGCTAGTGGCAGGCGATCAGATACGCAGTATTTT
TRBJ1-1,.,TRBV6-4,TRBD1,CASRVEQGVNTEAFF,TGTGCCAGCAGGGTAGAACAGGGGGTGAACACTGAAGCTTTCTTT
TRBJ1-2,few,TRBV30,TRBD1,CAWSQGARGNGYTF,TGTGCCTGGAGTCAGGGGGCGCGGGGAAATGGCTACACCTTC
TRBJ1-5,many,TRBV20-1,.,CSASTRGLGNQPQHF,TGCAGTGCTAGTACCCGGGGGTTGGGCAATCAGCCCCAGCATTTT
TRBJ2-1,few,TRBV7-2,.,CASSFLGSIGSGRRDEQFF,TGTGCCAGCAGCTTCCTAGGGTCTATCGGCAGTGGCAGACGGGATGAGCAGTTCTTC
TRBJ2-7,.,TRBV6-1,TRBD1,CASSANRGLGYLSDEQYF,TGTGCCAGCAGTGCAAACAGGGGCTTGGGTTACCTATCGGACGAGCAGTACTTC
TRBJ2-3,few,TRBV7-3,.,CASSLNSLATQYF,TGTGCCAGCAGCTTAAATTCCCTAGCTACGCAGTATTTT
TRBJ2-1,.,TRBV27,.,CASSLGDQQFF,TGTGCCAGCAGTTTAGGGGACCAGCAGTTCTTC
TRBJ2-5,few,TRBV20-1,.,CSASGRAQETQYF,TGCAGTGCTAGTGGCAGAGCCCAAGAGACCCAGTACTTC
TRBJ2-7,many,TRBV12-3/TRBV12-4,.,CASSLARVGEQYF,TGTGCCAGCAGCTTAGCCAGGGTTGGCGAGCAGTACTTC
TRBJ2-5,few,TRBV4-2,.,CASSQEHGETQYF,TGTGCCAGCAGCCAAGAACACGGGGAGACCCAGTACTTC
TRBJ2-7,few,TRBV28,TRBD1,CASRPGQSYEQYF,TGTGCCAGCAGGCCGGGACAGTCCTACGAGCAGTACTTC
TRBJ1-6,once,TRBV20-1,TRBD1,CSAGDRGRGWRPLHF,TGCAGTGCTGGGGACAGGGGGCGAGGTTGGCGGCCCCTCCACTTT
TRBJ1-4,few,TRBV6-1,TRBD1,CASQGQPNEKLFF,TGTGCCAGCCAGGGACAGCCTAATGAAAAACTGTTTTTT
TRBJ2-7,.,TRBV28,TRBD2,CASRFTSGNVYEQYF,TGTGCCAGCAGATTTACTAGCGGGAACGTCTACGAGCAGTACTTC
TRBJ1-2,many,TRBV28,.,CATGSFYGGYTF,TGTGCCACCGGCAGTTTCTATGGCGGCTACACCTTC
TRBJ1-2,.,TRBV15,TRBD1,CATSSGGRQGDYGYTF,TGTGCCACCAGCAGTGGGGGCAGACAGGGAGACTATGGCTACACCTTC
TRBJ2-3,.,TRBV9,.,CASSVVWRSTDTQYF,TGTGCCAGCAGCGTAGTTTGGCGGTCCACAGATACGCAGTATTTT